This TCR beta chain was captured by sequencing in a study of blood T cell repertoires in COVID-19. Study summary: Whether acute or convalescent, the COVID-19 samples came from the United States, Italy and Spain. PBMCs, B-cell-depleted T cells, or T cells were the source of the cDNA or gDNA that made up the material.

After removal of 7 bases from V and 5 bases from J, the junction contained 8 bases not matched to a gene. Germline loops: CDR1 SQVTM, CDR2 ANQGSEA. The CDR3 has 13 amino acids. Per the original data handling: Reference gene primer amplification in the assay estimated nucleated cell counts. The assay was immunoSEQ multiplex PCR, and TCRdb's table has in-frame clones only and misses some. V and J calls and clone size come straight from that table; D and trimming were deduced from the DNA. Of about 64,000 clones listed, 88% are singletons. The sequence derives from a woman in her sixties with COVID-19, enrolled during active disease. The chain employs TRBV29-1 and TRBJ2-1; 7 nucleotides line up with TRBD1. Sequencing was done on a sample of peripheral blood. The CDR3 loop is CSAPRTGNNEQFF. As DNA, the CDR3 is TGCAGCGCACCCCGGACAGGAAACAATGAGCAGTTCTTC.